These 8 T cell receptor beta chains originate from one sample sequenced in a study of T cell responses to AZD1222 COVID-19 vaccine. Libraries were prepared by immunoSEQ multiplex PCR; TCRdb keeps only in-frame clonotypes and omits some of them. Among tens of thousands of clones listed, approximately 92% were seen once. Sequenced material: peripheral blood, taken 28 days after the second AZD1222 dose. These receptor sequences come from an adult who received the AZD1222 COVID-19 vaccine.

The V gene is TRBV10-3, the J gene TRBJ2-7; no firm D call. V lost 3 bases and J lost 3, with 3 bases in between. Germline lookup yields CDR1 ENHRY and CDR2 SYGVKD. This CDR3 contains 11 residues. DNA of the CDR3: TGTGCCATCAGTGACGGCTACGAGCAGTACTTC. This codes for CAISDGYEQYF.

This chain uses TRBV6-6 with TRBJ2-1; 12 positions agree with TRBD2. CDR1 is MNHNY and CDR2 is SVGAGI in the germline V gene (reference sequence). This CDR3 comprises 17 residues. V was pared by 6 bases and J by 1 base, with 7 bases of the junction left unmatched. The CDR3 coding sequence is TGTGCCAGCAGCCGAACTAGCGGGAGGACGTCCTACAATGAGCAGTTCTTC. It translates to CASSRTSGRTSYNEQFF.

The rearrangement links TRBV12-3 or TRBV12-4 to TRBJ1-3; possibly TRBD1 for D (6 bases). The V end lost 7 bases, the J end lost 7 bases, and 14 bases lay between the germline ends. The CDR3 is 13 amino acids. Here the CDR3 reads CASNQGSGNTIYF. In DNA, the CDR3 is TGTGCCAGCAACCAGGGGTCCGGGAACACCATATATTTT.

The chain carries TRBV6-2 or TRBV6-3 and TRBJ1-6; D ambiguous. The CDR3 sequence is 14 residues long. Trimming stripped 4 bases from V and 7 bases from J, with 11 bases between. Per the germline V gene, CDR1 is MNHEY and CDR2 is SVGEGT. CDR3 residues: CASSFRGGNSPLHF. The DNA for the CDR3 is TGTGCCAGCAGTTTCCGGGGAGGGAATTCACCCCTCCACTTT.

The chain recombines TRBV27 with TRBJ2-3; possible D gene TRBD1, 6 bases. Trimming stripped 2 bases from V and 4 bases from J, with 13 bases between. Germline CDR1 is MNHEY and CDR2 is SMNVEV (reference sequence). CDR3 size: 15 residues. CDR3 residues: CASSLQGIRADTQYF. As DNA, the CDR3 is TGTGCCAGCAGTTTACAGGGGATCAGGGCAGATACGCAGTATTTT.

The J gene is TRBJ2-4, the V gene TRBV18, with no clear D. The CDR3 totals 15 residues. Germline V CDR1 and CDR2: KGHSH, LQKENI. The ends were cut back, 3 bases at V and 7 bases at J, with 16 bases in the middle. CDR3 sequence: CASSPETDPRNIQYF. The CDR3 DNA follows: TGTGCCAGCTCACCCGAGACCGACCCGAGGAACATTCAGTACTTC.

This rearrangement joins TRBV29-1 to TRBJ1-5, with a tentative D call TRBD1 (6 bases). The CDR3 has 13 residues. The germline CDR1 and CDR2 sequences are SQVTM and ANQGSEA. V was shortened by 4 bases and J by 1 base, with 8 bases between the two germline ends. The CDR3 sequence is CSVAGQSNQPQHF. The CDR3 coding sequence is TGCAGCGTTGCCGGACAGAGCAATCAGCCCCAGCATTTT.

The CDR3 DNA sequence: TGTGCCAGCAGTTTTGGGGACTCTGGAAACACCATATATTTT. Translation gives CASSFGDSGNTIYF. The chain couples TRBV6-6 to TRBJ1-3; no firm D call. From germline, CDR1 is MNHNY and CDR2 SVGAGI (reference sequence). This CDR3 comprises 14 residues. Trimming stripped 4 bases from V and 0 bases from J, with 7 bases between.